Following are 4 T cell receptor beta chains from one sample sequenced in a study of blood T cell repertoires in COVID-19. TCRdb's copy holds only in-frame clones and misses some; the assay was immunoSEQ multiplex PCR. The sample has tens of thousands of clones, about four fifths seen once. Sequencing used peripheral blood. Source of these receptors: a woman of 80 years or more with active or convalescent COVID-19.

The V call is TRBV28, the J call TRBJ2-7; D is undetermined. The V end was cut by 3 bases, the J end by 2 bases, with 11 bases between. This CDR3 has 14 amino acids. The germline V gene encodes CDR1 MDHEN and CDR2 SYDVKM. CDR3 protein: CASSLAQFTYEQYF. CDR3 nucleotides: TGTGCCAGCAGTTTGGCACAGTTCACCTACGAGCAGTACTTC.

The chain combines TRBV10-1 with TRBJ1-4; TRBD1 is a possible D gene (5 bases). Deletions cut 6 bases from V and 5 bases from J, with 16 bases between. Per the germline V gene, CDR1 is WNHNN and CDR2 is SYGVQD (reference sequence). The length of the CDR3 is 15 residues. The CDR3 DNA reads TGCGCCAGCAGACAGGTAAACCATACCAATGAAAAACTGTTTTTT. Translating gives CASRQVNHTNEKLFF.

The genes are TRBV7-9 and TRBJ1-2; D unclear. The germline V and J ends were trimmed by 3 bases and 4 bases, with 12 bases remaining between them. This CDR3 spans 14 amino acids. Germline V gives CDR1 SEHNR, CDR2 FQNEAQ (reference sequence). The CDR3 sequence: CASSLAGTIYGYTF. The CDR3 bases are TGTGCCAGCAGCTTGGCGGGAACTATCTATGGCTACACCTTC.

The chain uses TRBV14 and TRBJ2-7; D might be TRBD2 (6 bases). Germline assignment: CDR1 SGHDN and CDR2 FVKESK. This CDR3 region has 15 residues. V was clipped by 8 bases and J by 2 bases, with 19 bases between them. The CDR3 here is CASHRRGGPPYEQYF. In DNA, the CDR3 is TGTGCCAGCCACCGGAGGGGCGGTCCCCCCTACGAGCAGTACTTC.